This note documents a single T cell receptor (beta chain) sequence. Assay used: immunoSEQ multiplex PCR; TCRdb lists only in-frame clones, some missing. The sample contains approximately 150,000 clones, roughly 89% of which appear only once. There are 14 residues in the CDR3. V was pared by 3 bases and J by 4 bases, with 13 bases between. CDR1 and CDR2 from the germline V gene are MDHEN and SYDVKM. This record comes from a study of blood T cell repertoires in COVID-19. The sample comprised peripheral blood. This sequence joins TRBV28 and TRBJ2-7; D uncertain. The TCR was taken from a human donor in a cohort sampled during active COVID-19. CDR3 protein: CASSFKEPGYEQYF. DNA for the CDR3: TGTGCCAGCAGTTTCAAGGAACCGGGTTACGAGCAGTACTTC. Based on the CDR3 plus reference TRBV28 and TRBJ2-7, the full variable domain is DVKVTQSSRYLVKRTGEKVFLECVQDMDHENMFWYRQDPGLGLRLIYFSYDVKMKEKGDIPEGYSVSREKKERFSLILESASTNQTSMYLCASSFKEPGYEQYFGPGTRLTVT.